The next 26 T cell receptor beta chains were all read from a single sample in a study of blood T cells in healthy people across ages. A sample-barcoded 5' primer and a J-beta primer mix were used in a second PCR of about 6 to 11 cycles. TCRdb reprocessed the 5' RACE reads with MiXCR, giving one entry per CDR3 protein. The sample consists of 700,000 to 900,000 distinct CDR3 sequences, about 55% of them appearing once. Source material: blood. The origin of the receptors is a man older than 75 in good health.

This rearrangement joins TRBV4-2 to TRBJ2-5; no clear D gene. Germline V lookup: CDR1 LGHNA, CDR2 YNFKEQ. Trimming left V 0 bases short and J 5 bases short, with 13 bases between. The CDR3 runs 15 residues. CDR3 sequence (DNA): TGTGCCAGCAGCCAAGATCGGTGGCTTTCGGAGACCCAGTACTTC. Translated: CASSQDRWLSETQYF.

The chain employs TRBV24-1 and TRBJ1-5; the D is unclear. The CDR3 contains 12 residues. Trimming shortened V by 5 bases and J by 3 bases, and 4 bases separated the two germline ends. CDR1 and CDR2 (germline): KGHDR, SFDVKD. CDR3 bases: TGTGCCACCAGTGCCGCCAATCAGCCCCAGCATTTT. It codes for CATSAANQPQHF.

A word on this clonotype: A much larger clone sits a single nucleotide away, making a read error possible. V and J are TRBV6-2 or TRBV6-3 and TRBJ2-3; 15 nucleotides align to TRBD2. The CDR3 spans 16 residues. Germline values: CDR1 MNHEY, CDR2 SVGEGT. The J segment lost 14 bases and the V segment lost 2 bases, leaving 11 bases of the junction unmatched. In nucleotides, the CDR3 is TGTGCCAGCAGTTACGGACTAGCGGGAGGGCACAGATACGCGTATTTT. Encoded protein: CASSYGLAGGHRYAYF.

The V and J genes are TRBV7-2 and TRBJ2-5; no firm D call. The J call is uncertain, as TRBJ2-7 better fits the DNA end. The germline gives CDR1 SGHTA, CDR2 FQGNSA. The CDR3 contains 14 residues. This CDR3 reads CASSPGGSYYEQYF. CDR3 bases: TGTGCCAGCAGCCCAGGCGGCAGTTACTACGAGCAGTACTTC.

This chain connects TRBV7-2 to TRBJ2-3, with 14 bases matching TRBD2. The CDR3 contains 21 residues. Trimming cost V 0 bases and J 5 bases; bases outside gene matches: 16. Germline values: CDR1 SGHTA, CDR2 FQGNSA. DNA for the CDR3: TGTGCCAGCAGCTTAGCGCCCTCTTCACGGGGACTAGCGGGAGTGATAGATACGCAGTATTTT. The encoded protein is CASSLAPSSRGLAGVIDTQYF.

The V gene is TRBV20-1, the J gene TRBJ2-7, with D possibly being TRBD1 (5 bases). The germline CDR1 and CDR2 sequences are DFQATT and SNEGSKA (reference sequence). Trimming took 0 bases from V and 8 from J, leaving 17 bases between them. The CDR3 covers 14 residues. In DNA, the CDR3 is TGCAGTGCTAGAGACCAAATTACAGGATACAAGCAGTACTTC. Its translation is CSARDQITGYKQYF.

On this clonotype itself: At one boundary the junction diverges from the germline segment, which might be a read error. The rearrangement joins TRBV12-3 or TRBV12-4 to TRBJ1-2, with TRBD1 identical over 8 bases. The CDR3 is 13 amino acids. This CDR3 reads CAGSLQGARGYTF. CDR3 in DNA: TGTGCCGGCAGTTTGCAGGGGGCGAGGGGCTACACCTTC.

This clonotype was detected once. The chain employs TRBV20-1 and TRBJ2-5, with unresolved D. In germline, CDR1 is DFQATT, CDR2 SNEGSKA (reference sequence). The V gene lost 6 bases and the J gene lost 1 base, with 15 bases spanning the gap. The CDR3 runs to 14 residues. The CDR3 is CSAARVWAQETQYF. The CDR3 region has the DNA TGCAGTGCCGCCCGAGTATGGGCCCAAGAGACCCAGTACTTC.

Of note for this clonotype: The junction shows a germline mismatch at one end, possibly a read error. The rearrangement joins TRBV6-5 to TRBJ2-2; the match to TRBD1 covers 10 bases. CDR3 length equals 17 residues. The germline CDR1 and CDR2 sequences are MNHEY and SVGAGI. The CDR3 nucleotides read TGTGCCAACAGTTACTTCGGACAGGGGGCGAACACCGGGGAGCTGTTTTTT. This sequence encodes CANSYFGQGANTGELFF.

The chain is built from TRBV12-3 or TRBV12-4 and TRBJ2-5; tentatively, D is TRBD2 (5 bases). Trimming cost V 6 bases and J 5 bases, with 16 bases left between them. The CDR3 covers 14 residues. The CDR3: CASSPGRVWETQYF. The DNA of the CDR3 is TGTGCCAGCAGCCCGGGAAGGGTTTGGGAGACCCAGTACTTC.

The chain combines TRBV7-9 with TRBJ2-1, with 10 bases identical to TRBD2. CDR1 SEHNR and CDR2 FQNEAQ come from the germline V gene (reference sequence). The CDR3 sequence is 20 residues long. V gave up 5 bases and J gave up 0 bases; unmatched junction bases: 16. CDR3 sequence reads: CASSASSGRRPLRSYNEQFF. In DNA form, the CDR3 reads TGTGCCAGCAGCGCGTCTAGCGGGAGACGCCCCCTCCGCTCCTACAATGAGCAGTTCTTC.

This clonotype appeared a few times. The rearrangement uses TRBV5-1 and TRBJ2-4, with D unclear. The J call is doubtful: the DNA matches TRBJ2-7 better. This CDR3 has 13 residues. Germline CDR1 reads SGHRS; CDR2 reads YFSETQ. CDR3 sequence: CASSRGPAYEQYF. CDR3 nucleotide sequence: TGCGCCAGCAGCCGAGGACCCGCCTACGAGCAGTACTTC.

The genes are TRBV7-9 and TRBJ1-1; D is unclear. This CDR3 spans 12 amino acids. Per germline, CDR1 SEHNR and CDR2 FQNEAQ (reference sequence). The V and J ends lost 8 bases and 4 bases respectively, with 11 bases between them. CDR3 loop: CASGVQSTEAFF. CDR3 DNA sequence: TGTGCCAGCGGGGTACAAAGCACTGAAGCTTTCTTT.

V and J are TRBV27 and TRBJ1-2; no clear D. The CDR3 contains 13 residues. V lost 1 base and J lost 8, with 11 bases in between. Germline CDR1 MNHEY, CDR2 SMNVEV (reference sequence). The CDR3 bases are TGTGCCAGCAGTTTATTAACAGCGGGGGGCTACACCTTC. It is translated as CASSLLTAGGYTF.

The chain has TRBV27 and TRBJ2-7; no clear D gene. V was pared by 4 bases and J by 3 bases, with 19 bases between. This CDR3 contains 16 residues. The germline CDR1 and CDR2 sequences are MNHEY and SMNVEV (reference sequence). The CDR3 loop is CASSSDPLRPGYEQYF. In nucleotides, the CDR3 is TGTGCCAGCAGTTCGGACCCCCTTCGGCCGGGCTACGAGCAGTACTTC.

This clonotype was picked up a small number of times. This rearrangement joins TRBV3-1 to TRBJ1-2, with D possibly matching TRBD1 (5 bases). The CDR3 contains 15 residues. Looked up from germline, CDR1 is LGHDT and CDR2 is YNNKEL (reference sequence). Trimming took 3 bases from V and 4 from J, leaving 15 bases between them. CDR3 DNA sequence: TGTGCCAGCAGCCACCTCCTTCAGGGTGGCTATGGCTACACCTTC. Residues: CASSHLLQGGYGYTF.

The genes are TRBV7-2 and TRBJ1-6; 10 positions agree with TRBD1. The CDR3 sequence is 15 residues long. Per the germline V gene, CDR1 is SGHTA and CDR2 is FQGNSA. J gave up 6 bases and V 5 bases, and 4 bases lay outside the gene matches. The CDR3 sequence: CASSIGTGVNSPLHF. The CDR3, as DNA: TGTGCCAGCAGCATCGGGACAGGGGTTAATTCACCCCTCCACTTT.

The genes are TRBV4-2 and TRBJ1-1; D gene unclear. The V end was cut by 0 bases, the J end by 1 base, with 9 bases between. Looked up from germline, CDR1 is LGHNA and CDR2 is YNFKEQ. This CDR3 region has 15 residues. The CDR3 nucleotides read TGTGCCAGCAGCCAAGAATCCACGGGGAACACTGAAGCTTTCTTT. Its translation is CASSQESTGNTEAFF.

This clonotype has just a few counts. V gene TRBV3-1 combines with J gene TRBJ2-3; 11 bases fit TRBD2. J was trimmed by 14 bases and V by 0 bases; bases with no gene match: 22. CDR3 length: 19 residues. Germline values: CDR1 LGHDT, CDR2 YNNKEL (reference sequence). CDR3 coding DNA: TGTGCCAGCAGCCAAGATAGGCGAACTAGCGGGAGTGAGGTCAGATACGCGTATTTT. This sequence encodes CASSQDRRTSGSEVRYAYF.

This sequence joins TRBV3-1 and TRBJ2-7; D perhaps matches TRBD1 (6 bases). The ends were cut back, 4 bases at V and 5 bases at J, with 24 bases in the middle. The CDR3 sequence is 17 residues long. The V gene's germline CDR1 is LGHDT and CDR2 YNNKEL (reference sequence). CDR3 amino acids: CASSRTIPGHGIDEQYF. The DNA of the CDR3 is TGTGCCAGCAGCCGAACTATTCCGGGACATGGGATAGACGAGCAGTACTTC.

Comment on this clonotype: Relative to the germline gene, one junction end is altered; a read error may explain this. The chain joins TRBV20-1 to TRBJ2-7; possible D gene TRBD2, 6 bases. This CDR3 has 13 residues. Per germline, CDR1 DFQATT and CDR2 SNEGSKA (reference sequence). This CDR3 reads CSTSGRLAYEQYF. DNA of the CDR3: TGCAGTACTAGTGGTCGGCTAGCGTATGAGCAGTACTTC.

V usage is TRBV30 and J usage is TRBJ2-6, with a weak D call TRBD1 (5 bases). The CDR3 totals 14 residues. Germline V gives CDR1 GTSNPN, CDR2 SVGIG (reference sequence). Trimming left V 5 bases short and J 2 bases short, with 10 bases between. Written as DNA, the CDR3 is TGTGCCTGGGGCACAGGAGCTGGGGCCAACGTCCTGACTTTC. Translation: CAWGTGAGANVLTF.

This clonotype was counted a few times. V and J are TRBV6-6 and TRBJ1-4; 7 bases map to TRBD1. Trimming cost V 5 bases and J 0 bases; bases outside gene matches: 6. This CDR3 contains 16 residues. The germline gives CDR1 MNHNY, CDR2 SVGAGI (reference sequence). CDR3 DNA: TGTGCCAGCAGTCGGGGACAGTTGACAACTAATGAAAAACTGTTTTTT. As protein: CASSRGQLTTNEKLFF.

V gene TRBV21-1 combines with J gene TRBJ2-5; the table's D call of TRBD1 was not tested on the DNA. TRBV21-1 is described as a pseudogene. This CDR3 region has 14 residues. The CDR3 nucleotides are TGTGCCAGCAGCAAAGGGCCCCCCGAAGAGACCCAGTACTTC. Its protein is CASSKGPPEETQYF.

The table lists this clonotype with a few counts. The chain joins TRBV3-1 to TRBJ2-7; 9 bases map to TRBD2. With 7 bases clipped from V and 1 base from J, the junction kept 5 bases outside the gene matches. The CDR3 totals 14 residues. Germline assignment: CDR1 LGHDT and CDR2 YNNKEL (reference sequence). CDR3 region: CASTLSGSSYEQYF. The CDR3 DNA follows: TGTGCCAGCACCCTTAGCGGGAGTTCCTACGAGCAGTACTTC.

The chain carries TRBV28 and TRBJ1-2, with TRBD1 identical over 11 bases. Germline trimming cut 6 bases from V and 2 bases from J; bases unmatched to any gene: 8. CDR3 length: 16 amino acids. Germline CDR1 and CDR2: MDHEN and SYDVKM. The CDR3 DNA reads TGTGCCAGCAGCCAGGACAGGGGGCGATTCAACTATGGCTACACCTTC. It translates to CASSQDRGRFNYGYTF.